Listed below are T cell receptor beta chains from one sample, sequenced in a study of blood T cell repertoires in COVID-19. Clones were sequenced by immunoSEQ multiplex PCR, and TCRdb holds only the in-frame ones, with some missing. This sample yields 100,000 to 150,000 clones, of which around 81% are seen a single time; roughly 17% belongs to the top ten. Material: peripheral blood. These TCRs come from a young man with COVID-19, enrolled during active disease. Both conserved end residues are part of each CDR3. The order of the fields is D gene, V gene, J gene, CDR3 protein, CDR3 DNA. D genes are given only for firm matches.

>.|TRBV19|TRBJ2-5
CASSPRRAVRQETQYF
TGTGCCAGTAGCCCTAGGAGAGCGGTACGACAAGAGACCCAGTACTTC
>TRBD2|TRBV29-1|TRBJ2-1
CSVFSGGPREQFF
TGCAGCGTGTTTTCGGGGGGGCCGAGGGAGCAGTTCTTC
>.|TRBV28|TRBJ1-5
CASSLAEYGGQPQHF
TGTGCCAGCAGTTTAGCCGAGTACGGGGGTCAGCCCCAGCATTTT
>.|TRBV29-1|TRBJ2-2
CSVDRAGVTGELFF
TGCAGCGTTGATAGGGCAGGGGTCACCGGGGAGCTGTTTTTT
>.|TRBV4-3|TRBJ1-2
CASSQQGGDYGYTF
TGCGCCAGCAGCCAACAGGGTGGGGACTATGGCTACACCTTC
>TRBD1|TRBV6-5|TRBJ2-5
CASTQTGTGQETQYF
TGTGCCAGCACCCAGACCGGGACAGGGCAAGAGACCCAGTACTTC
>TRBD1|TRBV5-1|TRBJ2-2
CASSLGQGAIGELFF
TGCGCCAGCAGCTTGGGCCAGGGGGCGATCGGGGAGCTGTTTTTT
>.|TRBV4-1|TRBJ2-1
CASSQDQGIGYNEQFF
TGCGCCAGCAGCCAAGATCAGGGTATTGGTTACAATGAGCAGTTCTTC
>.|TRBV11-1|TRBJ1-6
CASSLRPGPNSPLHF
TGTGCCAGCAGCTTAAGGCCAGGGCCCAATTCACCCCTCCACTTT
>TRBD2|TRBV3-1/TRBV3-2|TRBJ2-1
CASSQDVVGGPYNEQFF
TGTGCCAGCAGCCAAGATGTCGTGGGAGGGCCCTACAATGAGCAGTTCTTC
>.|TRBV6-4|TRBJ2-1
CASSDSLASYNEQFF
TGTGCCAGCAGTGACTCGCTAGCGTCCTACAATGAGCAGTTCTTC
>.|TRBV28|TRBJ1-1
CASSVLQNPDSQF
TGTGCCAGCAGCGTACTCCAAAATCCGGACAGCCAGTTT